These 26 T cell receptor beta chains came from one sample sequenced in a study of cytomegalovirus exposure and HLA in healthy donors (dated by TCRdb to the late 2010s). Receptor libraries were prepared by the immunoSEQ multiplex PCR assay. The multiplex PCR relied on a mix of 60 forward primers for TCR Vbeta segments and 13 reverse primers for TCR Jbeta segments. Not all clones reach the TCRdb copy of this immuneACCESS table, which keeps in-frame sequences only. Checked studies attribute under half of the gap to unresolved V genes and leave the rest unexplained. The table kept for this sample lists roughly 190,000 clones. Approximately 6.4% of the sample is taken by the ten largest. The sequencing sample was made of PBMCs. The source is a man aged 25 to 40 in good health and CMV-seronegative.

The chain links TRBV5-1 to TRBJ2-1; TRBD2 agrees at 11 bases. Losses at the gene ends were 2 bases for V and 6 bases for J; bases not matched to a gene: 4. The germline V gene encodes CDR1 SGHRS and CDR2 YFSETQ. The CDR3 loop spans 15 amino acids. CDR3 DNA sequence: TGCGCCAGCAGCTTTAGTAGCGGGGGGGCCAATGAGCAGTTCTTC. Translating gives CASSFSSGGANEQFF.

The rearrangement links TRBV5-1 to TRBJ1-1; TRBD1 matches 9 bases. V lost 4 bases and J lost 2; bases outside the gene matches: 6. CDR3 length: 15 residues. CDR1 SGHRS and CDR2 YFSETQ come from the germline V gene. For the CDR3, the DNA is TGCGCCAGCAGCCCATGGGACAGGGAAAACACTGAAGCTTTCTTT. Translation gives CASSPWDRENTEAFF. Full variable domain (rest looked up from reference TRBV5-1 and TRBJ1-1): KAGVTQTPRYLIKTRGQQVTLSCSPISGHRSVSWYQQTPGQGLQFLFEYFSETQRNKGNFPGRFSGRQFSNSRSEMNVSTLELGDSALYLCASSPWDRENTEAFFGQGTRLTVV.

This chain uses TRBV10-2 with TRBJ1-1; tentatively, D is TRBD1 (6 bases). The germline V gene encodes CDR1 WSHSY and CDR2 SAAADI. This CDR3 region has 15 residues. V shed 2 bases and J shed 1 base, with 11 bases lying between them. CDR3 coding DNA: TGCGCCAGCAGTGAGCCCTACAGGGCGAACACTGAAGCTTTCTTT. Its translation is CASSEPYRANTEAFF.

The rearrangement uses TRBV2 and TRBJ2-3, with 9 bases fitting TRBD2. The CDR3 spans 13 residues. Losses at the gene ends were 3 bases for V and 9 bases for J; bases not matched to a gene: 4. In germline, CDR1 is SNHLY, CDR2 FYNNEI. The CDR3 protein is CASSDGLAGTQYF. In DNA form, the CDR3 reads TGTGCCAGCAGTGATGGTCTAGCGGGGACGCAGTATTTT. The variable domain in full, completed from reference TRBV2 and TRBJ2-3, reads EPEVTQTPSHQVTQMGQEVILRCVPISNHLYFYWYRQILGQKVEFLVSFYNNEISEKSEIFDDQFSVERPDGSNFTLKIRSTKLEDSAMYFCASSDGLAGTQYFGPGTRLTVL.

The J gene is TRBJ2-1, the V gene TRBV5-1; D is unclear. The V and J ends lost 4 bases and 4 bases respectively, with 3 bases between them. The CDR3 consists of 11 residues. Per germline, CDR1 SGHRS and CDR2 YFSETQ. For the CDR3, the DNA is TGCGCCAGCAGCCAATACAATGAGCAGTTCTTC. It is translated as CASSQYNEQFF.

The gene calls are TRBV6-1 and TRBJ2-7; 9 bases are a match to TRBD1. This CDR3 is 14 amino acids long. Germline values: CDR1 MNHNS, CDR2 SASEGT. Trimming cost V 6 bases and J 6 bases; bases outside gene matches: 9. CDR3 nucleotide sequence: TGTGCCAGCAGACCGGGACAGGGAAGGATCGAGCAGTACTTC. Protein sequence: CASRPGQGRIEQYF.

The chain links TRBV9 to TRBJ2-5; 12 nucleotides agree with TRBD2. V was pared by 1 base and J by 4 bases, with 8 bases of the junction left unmatched. Germline V gene sequence: CDR1 SGDLS, CDR2 YYNGEE. This CDR3 is 17 amino acids long. The CDR3 nucleotides are TGTGCCAGCAGCGTAAGCAGTATGACTAGCGGGAGAGAGACCCAGTACTTC. Encoded protein: CASSVSSMTSGRETQYF.

As DNA, the CDR3 is TGTGCCAGCAGTACTGGCGGCACTGAAGCTTTCTTT. This codes for CASSTGGTEAFF. The rearrangement joins TRBV2 to TRBJ1-1; no clear D gene. The CDR3 loop spans 12 amino acids. Deletions cut 5 bases from V and 4 bases from J, with 8 bases between. Germline values: CDR1 SNHLY, CDR2 FYNNEI.

The rearrangement links TRBV9 to TRBJ1-1; the D is unclear. Trimming took off 0 bases at V and 1 base at J, with 7 bases between the two ends. The germline gives CDR1 SGDLS, CDR2 YYNGEE. The CDR3 loop spans 14 amino acids. CDR3 loop: CASSVESENTEAFF. The CDR3 DNA reads as TGTGCCAGCAGCGTAGAGTCAGAGAACACTGAAGCTTTCTTT.

This sequence joins TRBV4-2 and TRBJ2-3; D is perhaps TRBD1 (5 bases). CDR3 length: 15 residues. V gave up 3 bases and J gave up 3 bases, with 13 bases separating them. Germline V gene lookup returns CDR1 LGHNA and CDR2 YNFKEQ. The CDR3 loop is CASSQVADSTDTQYF. The DNA for the CDR3 is TGTGCCAGCAGCCAGGTAGCAGACAGTACAGATACGCAGTATTTT.

The chain recombines TRBV7-9 with TRBJ2-7, with 7 bases identical to TRBD1. J lost 2 bases, V lost 5 bases, and 9 bases had no gene match. The CDR3 is made up of 15 amino acids. From germline, CDR1 is SEHNR and CDR2 FQNEAQ (reference sequence). CDR3 in DNA: TGTGCCAGCAGCATAATCGGGCAGGGGGCCTACGAGCAGTACTTC. This sequence encodes CASSIIGQGAYEQYF.

The V gene is TRBV6-5, the J gene TRBJ2-7; 12 positions agree with TRBD2. The J segment lost 4 bases and the V segment lost 3 bases, leaving 4 bases of the junction unmatched. Per the germline V gene, CDR1 is MNHEY and CDR2 is SVGAGI. The CDR3 runs 15 residues. The CDR3 nucleotides read TGTGCCAGCAGTTATTCTGGACTAGCGGGATACGAGCAGTACTTC. Amino acid sequence: CASSYSGLAGYEQYF.

The chain recombines TRBV25-1 with TRBJ2-4, with a tentative D call TRBD2 (6 bases). The CDR3 covers 17 residues. Germline loops: CDR1 MGHDK, CDR2 SYGVNS. The V gene lost 7 bases and the J gene lost 8 bases, with 27 bases spanning the gap. The DNA of the CDR3 is TGTGCCAGCACAGATAGTAATAGCGGTCTCACCCGGGACATTCAGTACTTC. Its translation: CASTDSNSGLTRDIQYF.

The chain joins TRBV4-3 to TRBJ2-1; 10 positions match TRBD2. The germline V gene encodes CDR1 LGHNA and CDR2 YSLEER. The CDR3 is 16 residues long. V gave up 4 bases and J gave up 4 bases; unmatched junction bases: 7. The CDR3 region is CASSPVGLAVYNEQFF. CDR3 in DNA: TGCGCCAGCAGCCCCGTCGGACTAGCGGTATACAATGAGCAGTTCTTC.

This chain links TRBV10-1 with TRBJ2-1; TRBD2 might be the D (5 bases). This CDR3 comprises 15 residues. V lost 4 bases, J lost 3 bases, and 13 bases lay in between. CDR1 and CDR2 (germline): WNHNN, SYGVQD (reference sequence). CDR3 coding DNA: TGCGCCAGCAGTGGGTCCCGAGGGAGCTACAATGAGCAGTTCTTC. Amino acids: CASSGSRGSYNEQFF.

For the CDR3, the DNA is TGTGCCAGCAGCTTCGGGACAGGGGGGTACGAGCAGTACTTC. This gives the protein CASSFGTGGYEQYF. The chain employs TRBV7-2 and TRBJ2-7; 11 bases are a match to TRBD1. The CDR3 runs to 14 residues. V trimming: 3 bases; J trimming: 4 bases; junction bases outside the gene matches: 2. Germline V gene sequence: CDR1 SGHTA, CDR2 FQGNSA.

The chain carries TRBV11-2 and TRBJ2-3; 9 bases line up with TRBD2. Germline V gene data show CDR1 as SGHAT and CDR2 as FQNNGV. The trim removed 6 bases at V and 0 bases at J, leaving 13 bases unmatched. This CDR3 comprises 18 residues. The CDR3 DNA is TGTGCCAGCAGAAGCGGACTAGCGAGACCTTCTAGCACAGATACGCAGTATTTT. The encoded protein is CASRSGLARPSSTDTQYF.

The chain employs TRBV19 and TRBJ2-7, with 9 positions matching TRBD1. The length of the CDR3 is 13 residues. Germline V gene lookup returns CDR1 LNHDA and CDR2 SQIVND (reference sequence). V shed 4 bases and J 3 bases; nucleotides not matched to a gene: 1. The CDR3 loop reads CASSTGQGYEQYF. Written as DNA, the CDR3 is TGTGCCAGTAGTACGGGACAGGGCTACGAGCAGTACTTC.

J is TRBJ2-1 and V is TRBV20-1; D is unclear. The V end was cut by 3 bases, the J end by 5 bases, with 5 bases between. The CDR3 has 11 amino acids. Germline CDR1 is DFQATT and CDR2 is SNEGSKA (reference sequence). CDR3 protein: CSASDNNEQFF. DNA for the CDR3: TGCAGTGCTAGTGACAACAATGAGCAGTTCTTC.

The rearrangement uses TRBV25-1 and TRBJ1-2; 9 bases fit TRBD1. The germline CDR1 and CDR2 sequences are MGHDK and SYGVNS. The V segment lost 8 bases and the J segment 9 bases; nucleotides outside the gene matches: 19. The CDR3 runs to 16 residues. The CDR3 region is CASRKDLPGQGASYTF. CDR3 nucleotides: TGTGCCAGCCGAAAAGACCTTCCGGGACAGGGCGCTAGCTACACCTTC.

V gene TRBV6-5 combines with J gene TRBJ2-3; D might be TRBD2 (6 bases). This CDR3 is built from 13 residues. V was clipped by 4 bases and J by 4 bases, with 9 bases between them. CDR1 is MNHEY and CDR2 is SVGAGI in the germline V gene. The CDR3 nucleotides are TGTGCCAGCAGTTCGGGAGCCGCAGATACGCAGTATTTT. Protein product: CASSSGAADTQYF.

The chain has TRBV27 and TRBJ2-7; 12 bases align to TRBD2. The CDR3 extends over 16 amino acids. V lost 5 bases, J lost 0 bases, and 5 bases stayed unmatched. The V gene's germline CDR1 is MNHEY and CDR2 SMNVEV (reference sequence). The CDR3 loop reads CASSTGLAGSSYEQYF. CDR3 in DNA: TGTGCCAGCAGTACCGGACTAGCGGGGAGCTCCTACGAGCAGTACTTC.

The chain uses TRBV7-2 and TRBJ1-2; D is unresolved. Trimming removed 1 base from V and 4 bases from J, with 13 bases in between. Germline CDR1 SGHTA, CDR2 FQGNSA. This CDR3 has 15 amino acids. This CDR3 is CASSLGPGHSYGYTF. The CDR3 nucleotides read TGTGCCAGCAGCTTAGGCCCAGGCCATTCCTATGGCTACACCTTC.

This rearrangement joins TRBV21-1 to TRBJ1-2; the table's D call, TRBD1, has no DNA check behind it. TRBV21-1 is designated a pseudogene. The CDR3 has 18 residues. Written as DNA, the CDR3 is TGTGCCAGCAGCGTAGTCCCGGGACAGGGCCACCATGCTTATGGCTACACCTTC. Its translation is CASSVVPGQGHHAYGYTF.

This rearrangement joins TRBV6-5 to TRBJ2-7; 7 bases align to TRBD1. V lost 4 bases to trimming and J lost 0 bases; unmatched junction nucleotides: 9. Germline values: CDR1 MNHEY, CDR2 SVGAGI. This CDR3 has 16 amino acids. The CDR3 coding sequence is TGTGCCAGCAGTTCAGGGGGACGGACGAGCTCCTACGAGCAGTACTTC. It encodes CASSSGGRTSSYEQYF.

This sequence joins TRBV5-1 and TRBJ2-2; 9 bases map to TRBD1. Germline CDR1 reads SGHRS; CDR2 reads YFSETQ. The CDR3 runs 17 residues. V dropped 4 bases and J dropped 5; count of bases not matched to a gene: 12. The CDR3 nucleotides read TGCGCCAGCAGCCCCACCGGAGACAGGGGGAAAACCGGGGAGCTGTTTTTT. Its translation: CASSPTGDRGKTGELFF. The variable domain in full, completed from reference TRBV5-1 and TRBJ2-2, reads KAGVTQTPRYLIKTRGQQVTLSCSPISGHRSVSWYQQTPGQGLQFLFEYFSETQRNKGNFPGRFSGRQFSNSRSEMNVSTLELGDSALYLCASSPTGDRGKTGELFFGEGSRLTVL.